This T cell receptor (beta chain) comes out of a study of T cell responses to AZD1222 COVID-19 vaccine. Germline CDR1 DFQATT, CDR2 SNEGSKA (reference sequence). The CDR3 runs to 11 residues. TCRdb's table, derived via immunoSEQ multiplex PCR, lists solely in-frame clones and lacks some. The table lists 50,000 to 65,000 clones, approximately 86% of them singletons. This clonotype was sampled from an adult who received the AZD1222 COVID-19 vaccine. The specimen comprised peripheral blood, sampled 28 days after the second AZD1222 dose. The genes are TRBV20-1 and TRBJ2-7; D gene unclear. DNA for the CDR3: TGCAGCCTCCGAGGATCCTACGAGCAGTACTTC. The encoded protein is CSLRGSYEQYF.